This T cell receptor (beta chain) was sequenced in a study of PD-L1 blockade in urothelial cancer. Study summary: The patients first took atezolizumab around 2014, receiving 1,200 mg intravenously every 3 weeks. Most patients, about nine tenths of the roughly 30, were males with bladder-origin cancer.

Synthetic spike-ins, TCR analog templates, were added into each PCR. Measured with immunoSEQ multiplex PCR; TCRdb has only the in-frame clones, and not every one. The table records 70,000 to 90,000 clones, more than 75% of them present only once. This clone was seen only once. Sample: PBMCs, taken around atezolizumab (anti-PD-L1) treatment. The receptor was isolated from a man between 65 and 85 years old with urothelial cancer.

CDR3 coding DNA: TGCGCCAGCAGCCCGACACTCAACACCGGGGAGCTGTTTTTT. Its protein product is CASSPTLNTGELFF. J is TRBJ2-2 and V is TRBV5-1; unclear D gene. The V end lost 4 bases, the J end lost 2 bases, and 9 bases lay between the germline ends. The CDR3 has 14 residues. Germline V CDR1 and CDR2: SGHRS, YFSETQ.